Here is one T cell receptor (beta chain) with its context. Its antigen is still unknown. This CDR3 has 13 amino acids. V shed 2 bases and J shed 4 bases, with 7 bases lying between them. The germline CDR1 and CDR2 sequences are SGHVS and FNYEAQ. These data are taken from a study of cytomegalovirus exposure and HLA in healthy donors. Study findings and constraints: Rare TCR sequences predominated, though certain public TCRs were found in many donors.

The PCR employed 60 Vbeta primers together with 13 Jbeta primers. Only in-frame clones appear in the TCRdb table, and some are missing; sequencing was by immunoSEQ multiplex PCR. The table has some 130,000 clones, 75% to 85% seen once; the top ten hold 1.5% to 2.5%. Sequencing was carried out using PBMCs. The origin of this receptor is a man younger than 30 in good health and CMV-seronegative. V gene TRBV7-6 combines with J gene TRBJ2-3, with D possibly TRBD1 on 6 matching bases. The CDR3 spells CASSLRTADTQYF. The CDR3 bases are TGTGCCAGCAGCTTAAGGACAGCAGATACGCAGTATTTT. The full variable domain, its missing parts supplied by reference TRBV7-6 and TRBJ2-3, is GAGVSQSPRYKVTKRGQDVALRCDPISGHVSLYWYRQALGQGPEFLTYFNYEAQQDKSGLPNDRFSAERPEGSISTLTIQRTEQRDSAMYRCASSLRTADTQYFGPGTRLTVL.